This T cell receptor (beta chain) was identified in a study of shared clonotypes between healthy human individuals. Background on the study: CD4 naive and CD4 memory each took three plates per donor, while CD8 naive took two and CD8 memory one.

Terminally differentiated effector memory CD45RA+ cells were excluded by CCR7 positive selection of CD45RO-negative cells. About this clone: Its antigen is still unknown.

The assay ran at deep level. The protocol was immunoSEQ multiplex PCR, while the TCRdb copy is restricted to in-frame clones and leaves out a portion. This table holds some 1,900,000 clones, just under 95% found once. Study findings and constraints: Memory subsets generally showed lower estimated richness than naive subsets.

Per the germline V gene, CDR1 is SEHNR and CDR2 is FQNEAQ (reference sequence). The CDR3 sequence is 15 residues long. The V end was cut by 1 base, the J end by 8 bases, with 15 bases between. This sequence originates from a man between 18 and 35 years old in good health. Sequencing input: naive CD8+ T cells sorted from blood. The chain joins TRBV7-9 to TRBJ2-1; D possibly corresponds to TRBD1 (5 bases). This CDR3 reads CASSLEIAGADEQFF. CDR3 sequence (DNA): TGTGCCAGCAGCTTAGAAATAGCTGGGGCGGATGAGCAGTTCTTC.